This entry is about one T cell receptor (beta chain). Its antigen is still unknown. The sample belongs to a study of shared clonotypes between healthy human individuals. Study-wide results and limits: It was observed that approximately 5% of naive CD4 clonotypes were shared across a few donors. Sorted-subset sequencing, rarefaction showed, was incomplete despite large depth.

Libraries were prepared by immunoSEQ multiplex PCR; TCRdb keeps only in-frame clonotypes and omits some of them. The data show about 330,000 clones, 74% seen once. Donors comprised healthy HIV-negative adults lacking recent acute infections or vaccinations. Naive CD4+ cells were CD45RA-selected; the remaining cells were memory. The V and J ends lost 7 bases and 1 base, in that order; junction bases with no gene match: 4. CDR1 and CDR2 (germline): GTSNPN, SVGIG (reference sequence). The CDR3 contains 13 residues. The sequence was obtained from a man under 40 in good health. The sample taken for sequencing was memory CD4+ T cells sorted from blood. Regarding subset: CD45RA-negative fraction. The chain joins TRBV30 to TRBJ2-1; TRBD2 aligns across 7 bases. CDR3 nucleotides: TGTGCCTTTCTAGCGGATTCCTACAATGAGCAGTTCTTC. Its protein product is CAFLADSYNEQFF.